This TCR beta chain was captured in a study of blood T cells in healthy people across ages. General study findings and limits: The recorded TCR beta diversity per million T cells decreased in a roughly linear manner with age. Long-lived donors exceeded aged donors in naive CD4+ cells and diversity. Naive T cell percentage and TCR beta diversity correlated strongly.

A J-beta primer mix and a sample-barcoded 5' primer were used in a second PCR of about 7 to 12 cycles. The template-switch adaptor, which had 12 random nucleotides, put a tag on each cDNA molecule. MiXCR was run by TCRdb on the 5' RACE reads, yielding one entry per CDR3 protein. The table records about 2 million distinct CDR3 sequences, 49% of them present only once. Details on this clonotype: Its antigen is unidentified.

Specimen: blood. This sequence was found in a woman aged 40 to 50 in good health.

Here the CDR3 reads CASSLKVGAVEQYF. The DNA for the CDR3 is TGTGCCAGCAGCCTCAAAGTCGGGGCTGTCGAGCAGTACTTC. The genes are TRBV7-2 and TRBJ2-5; either TRBD1 or TRBD2 may fit D (5 bases each). The J call is in doubt because the DNA end fits TRBJ2-7 better. The CDR3 has 14 residues. The germline V gene has CDR1 SGHTA and CDR2 FQGNSA.